This T cell receptor beta chain stems from a study of T-cell memory formation after mild COVID-19. Overall study: Largely donor-specific sequence clusters came from a couple of donors. General study results and limits: Certain responding clones were present in pre-infection memory, suggesting participation of cross-reactive memory. For second-wave clones that peaked at day 37, SARS-CoV-2 specificity went unverified.

Details on this clonotype: Its antigen is still unknown.

The germline CDR1 and CDR2 sequences are MDHEN and SYDVKM. The V and J ends lost 7 bases and 5 bases respectively, with 11 bases between them. This CDR3 spans 12 amino acids. In TCRdb, the 5' RACE reads were re-called with MiXCR into one record per CDR3 protein. The table includes around 260,000 distinct CDR3 sequences, 15% to 20% detected once. This rearrangement joins TRBV28 to TRBJ1-2, with TRBD1 as a possible D gene (5 bases). This sequence was found in a man aged 18 to 29 who had mild COVID-19 (a few samples of this study predate the infection). Cell type and time point are not known. Sequenced sample: PBMCs or a T cell subset sorted from them (not recorded which). The CDR3 bases are TGTGCCAGCACCGTTGGGGGTTATGGCTACACCTTC. Translated, it gives CASTVGGYGYTF.